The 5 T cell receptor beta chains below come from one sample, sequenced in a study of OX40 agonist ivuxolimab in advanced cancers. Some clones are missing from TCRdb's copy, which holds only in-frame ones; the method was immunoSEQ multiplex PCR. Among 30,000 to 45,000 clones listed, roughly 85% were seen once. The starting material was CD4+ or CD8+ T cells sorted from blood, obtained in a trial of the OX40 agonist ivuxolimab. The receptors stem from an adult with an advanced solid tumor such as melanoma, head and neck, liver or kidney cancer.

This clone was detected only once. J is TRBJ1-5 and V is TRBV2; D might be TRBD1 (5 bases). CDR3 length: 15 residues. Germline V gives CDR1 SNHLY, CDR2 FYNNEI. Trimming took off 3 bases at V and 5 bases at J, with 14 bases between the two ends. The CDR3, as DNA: TGTGCCAGCAGTGAGCCAGGGAGAGGGCATCAGCCCCAGCATTTT. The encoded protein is CASSEPGRGHQPQHF.

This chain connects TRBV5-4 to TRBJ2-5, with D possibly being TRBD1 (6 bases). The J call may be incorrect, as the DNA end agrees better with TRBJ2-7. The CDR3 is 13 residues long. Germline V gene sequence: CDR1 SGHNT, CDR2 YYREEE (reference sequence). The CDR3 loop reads CASSPGGSAEQYF. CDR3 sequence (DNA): TGTGCCAGCAGCCCTGGGGGCTCCGCCGAGCAGTACTTC.

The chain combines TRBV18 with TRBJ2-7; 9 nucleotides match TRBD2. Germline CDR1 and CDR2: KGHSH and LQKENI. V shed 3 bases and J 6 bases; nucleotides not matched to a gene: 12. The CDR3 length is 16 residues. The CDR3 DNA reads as TGTGCCAGCTCACCGCCCTCGAAGCGGGAGGTAGGCGAGCAGTACTTC. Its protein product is CASSPPSKREVGEQYF.

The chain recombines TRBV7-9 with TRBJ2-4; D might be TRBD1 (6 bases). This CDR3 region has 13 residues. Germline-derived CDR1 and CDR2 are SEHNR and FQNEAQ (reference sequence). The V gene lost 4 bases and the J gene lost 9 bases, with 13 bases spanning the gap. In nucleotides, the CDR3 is TGTGCCAGCAGCTACACACAGGGCTTCATTCAGTACTTC. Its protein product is CASSYTQGFIQYF.

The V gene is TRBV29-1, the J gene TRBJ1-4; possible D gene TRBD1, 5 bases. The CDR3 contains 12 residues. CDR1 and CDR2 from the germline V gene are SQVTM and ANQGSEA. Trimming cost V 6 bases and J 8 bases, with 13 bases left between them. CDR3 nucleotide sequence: TGCAGCGTGAGGCAGGGAGAGGAAAAACTGTTTTTT. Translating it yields CSVRQGEEKLFF.